The source of this T cell receptor beta chain is a study of cytomegalovirus exposure and HLA in healthy donors. Trimming removed 3 bases from V and 4 bases from J, with 12 bases in between. Germline V lookup: CDR1 MGHRA, CDR2 YSYEKL. CDR3 length: 15 residues. Comments on this clone: Other DNA sequences in this specimen translate into the identical CDR3.

This PCR relied on a set of 60 Vbeta primers and 13 Jbeta primers. Method: immunoSEQ multiplex PCR; TCRdb's copy keeps in-frame clones and lacks some. The sample holds 150,000 to 200,000 clones; more than 80% are singletons and the top ten take 0.65%. Sequencing was carried out using PBMCs. The gene calls are TRBV4-1 and TRBJ1-4, with D possibly being TRBD1 (5 bases). The clonotype originates from a boy between 10 and 17 years old in good health and CMV-seronegative. In DNA form, the CDR3 reads TGCGCCAGCAGCCATCGAACAGGCGTTAATGAAAAACTGTTTTTT. Translated, it gives CASSHRTGVNEKLFF.